The 10 T cell receptor beta chains given below trace back to one sample, sequenced in a study of shared clonotypes between healthy human individuals (dated by TCRdb to the early 2020s). Libraries came from the immunoSEQ multiplex PCR assay. TCRdb retrieved this table from immuneACCESS and kept in-frame rearrangements only. Not all clones are present; in checked studies, unresolved V genes account for under half, and no reason is known for the remainder. The sample has millions of clones on record, over 90% of them singletons. The ten top clones hold under 0.45% of the sample. Sequences were obtained from naive CD4+ T cells from PBMCs. This specimen's cell subset or site label, per the study, means: CD45RA+ positively selected. These receptors were taken from a man between 18 and 35 years old in good health. Some clones in this sample may be carry-over from other donors' samples.

The chain combines TRBV4-3 with TRBJ2-1; D call uncertain. CDR3 size: 13 residues. The V gene's germline CDR1 is LGHNA and CDR2 YSLEER. With 1 base removed from V and 9 bases from J, the gap between germline ends came to 10 bases. CDR3 DNA: TGCGCCAGCAGCCAAGCCGAACGCAGTGAGCAGTTCTTC. It encodes CASSQAERSEQFF.

The gene calls are TRBV7-9 and TRBJ2-1; 9 bases map to TRBD2. Germline assignment: CDR1 SEHNR and CDR2 FQNEAQ (reference sequence). The CDR3 is made up of 15 amino acids. The V gene end was trimmed by 7 bases and the J gene end by 8 bases; junction bases not matched to a gene: 12. The CDR3 nucleotides read TGTGCCAGCACCCTTAGCGGGAGCGGAGTCGATGAGCAGTTCTTC. This translates into CASTLSGSGVDEQFF.

The chain has TRBV6-6 and TRBJ1-5, with D possibly TRBD1 on 5 matching bases. Germline V gene lookup returns CDR1 MNHNY and CDR2 SVGAGI (reference sequence). V was cut by 1 base and J by 8 bases, with 15 bases left in between. This CDR3 is built from 15 residues. The CDR3 nucleotides are TGTGCCAGCAGTTACTTGGGACCGAGCCGGGAGCCCCAGCATTTT. It yields the protein CASSYLGPSREPQHF.

The V call is TRBV7-9, the J call TRBJ2-1; D is perhaps TRBD2 (6 bases). The CDR3 runs to 13 residues. Germline-derived CDR1 and CDR2 are SEHNR and FQNEAQ (reference sequence). Trimming took 5 bases from V and 8 from J, leaving 13 bases between them. In DNA, the CDR3 is TGTGCCAGCAGCCGGGGGAGCGGCGATGAGCAGTTCTTC. Its translation: CASSRGSGDEQFF.

The rearrangement joins TRBV7-8 to TRBJ1-1; no reliable D call. Germline V CDR1 and CDR2: SGHVS, FQNEAQ. The ends were cut back, 5 bases at V and 10 bases at J, with 20 bases in the middle. The CDR3 consists of 14 residues. CDR3 region: CASSDRGSSSRAFF. CDR3 sequence (DNA): TGTGCCAGCAGCGATCGGGGATCCTCGTCCCGAGCTTTCTTT.

The genes are TRBV27 and TRBJ2-1; 13 positions agree with TRBD2. Germline CDR1 is MNHEY and CDR2 is SMNVEV (reference sequence). CDR3 length: 18 amino acids. Trimming took 1 base from V and 2 from J; bases not matched to a gene: 5. CDR3 region: CASSLYAGTSGTYNEQFF. The CDR3 DNA follows: TGTGCCAGCAGTTTATATGCCGGGACTAGCGGGACCTACAATGAGCAGTTCTTC.

The rearrangement uses TRBV7-2 and TRBJ2-7; TRBD2 might be the D (6 bases). The germline CDR1 and CDR2 sequences are SGHTA and FQGNSA. The V gene lost 7 bases and the J gene lost 10 bases, with 20 bases spanning the gap. The CDR3 is 13 residues long. CDR3 region: CASNLYRGNAQYF. In DNA form, the CDR3 reads TGTGCCAGCAACCTATACCGGGGGAATGCACAGTACTTC.

The count of this clone is one. The chain employs TRBV5-1 and TRBJ2-1, with 10 positions matching TRBD2. CDR1 SGHRS and CDR2 YFSETQ come from the germline V gene. V trimming: 3 bases; J trimming: 0 bases; junction bases outside the gene matches: 18. This CDR3 region has 21 residues. The CDR3 loop is CASSWIDPGQKREGSYNEQFF. In DNA form, the CDR3 reads TGCGCCAGCAGCTGGATAGATCCGGGACAGAAGCGGGAGGGCTCCTACAATGAGCAGTTCTTC.

This chain joins TRBV9 and TRBJ1-3; D gene uncertain. The germline V gene encodes CDR1 SGDLS and CDR2 YYNGEE. V lost 1 base and J 0 bases, leaving 11 bases between the germline ends. This CDR3 is built from 16 residues. CDR3 amino acids: CASSVSPLPSGNTIYF. CDR3 DNA: TGTGCCAGCAGCGTAAGTCCCCTCCCCTCTGGAAACACCATATATTTT.

This clone showed up just once. This sequence joins TRBV7-3 and TRBJ2-1; 9 bases align to TRBD2. The ends lost 4 bases at V and 12 bases at J; junction bases unmatched: 4. The germline gives CDR1 SGHTA, CDR2 FQGTGA. CDR3 length: 12 residues. In nucleotides, the CDR3 is TGTGCCAGCAGCTACGTAGCGGGAGCGCAGTTCTTC. It is translated as CASSYVAGAQFF.